This TCR beta chain stems from a study of shared clonotypes between healthy human individuals. Turning to the study itself: Three CD4 naive, three CD4 memory, two CD8 naive and one CD8 memory plate were used per donor. Overall study results and limits: Limited genetic and exposure-history diversity came from having few donors.

As regards this clone: The antigen is undetermined. The same CDR3 can be traced to other DNA sequences in this sample.

The CDR3 runs 11 residues. Between the trimmed V and J ends, which lost 6 bases and 2 bases, there was a span of 4 bases. Germline CDR1 is ENHRY and CDR2 is SYGVKD. Sequenced by immunoSEQ multiplex PCR; TCRdb stores in-frame clones only, minus some. The sample has about 320,000 clones; roughly 91% are singletons. The rearrangement joins TRBV10-3 to TRBJ1-1, with D uncertain. Sequenced sample: memory CD8+ T cells sorted from blood. The subset: CD45RO+ cells pooled with CCR7-negative TemRA cells. The sequence derives from a man younger than 35 in good health. CDR3 residues: CAIRTNTEAFF. The CDR3 DNA is TGTGCCATCAGAACAAACACTGAAGCTTTCTTT.